These 17 T cell receptor beta chains were all obtained from the same sample, sequenced in a study of T cells in Graves' hyperthyroidism and ophthalmopathy. Amplified regions were TCR beta CDR3 sequences from RNA transcripts. TCR CDR3 underwent first-round RT-PCR with the HTBI primer set. TCRdb redid the calling of the multiplex PCR reads with MiXCR, one entry per CDR3 protein. Of a few hundred thousand distinct CDR3 sequences listed, 20% to 25% are singletons. The specimen sequenced was blood. The receptors derive from a man younger than 35 with Graves' hyperthyroidism.

This clonotype was observed many times. The chain employs TRBV5-5 and TRBJ2-7, with 7 bases fitting TRBD1. Per germline, CDR1 SGHKS and CDR2 YYEKEE (reference sequence). V lost 5 bases to trimming and J lost 4 bases; unmatched junction nucleotides: 12. The CDR3 spans 15 residues. CDR3 loop: CASRARAGGRYEQYF. DNA of the CDR3: TGTGCCAGCAGGGCTCGGGCAGGGGGTAGGTACGAGCAGTACTTC.

This clonotype was observed a few times. The genes are TRBV28 and TRBJ2-7; no firm D call. The CDR3 is 15 residues long. Looked up from germline, CDR1 is MDHEN and CDR2 is SYDVKM. V was pared by 2 bases and J by 0 bases, with 11 bases between. CDR3 DNA sequence: TGTGCCAGCAGTTTAGGGTCCAGGATCTCCTACGAGCAGTACTTC. It yields the protein CASSLGSRISYEQYF.

V is TRBV6-2 or TRBV6-3 and J is TRBJ1-5; 11 positions agree with TRBD1. CDR3 length equals 15 residues. Germline CDR1 MNHEY, CDR2 SVGEGT. The V and J ends lost 6 bases and 4 bases, in that order; junction bases with no gene match: 5. CDR3 coding DNA: TGTGCCAGCAGGCGGACAGGGGGCCTTAATCAGCCCCAGCATTTT. Amino acids: CASRRTGGLNQPQHF.

This clonotype has a count of ten or more. The V gene is TRBV20-1, the J gene TRBJ1-2, with D uncertain. V lost 5 bases, J lost 0 bases, and 7 bases lay in between. This CDR3 has 12 residues. The germline CDR1 and CDR2 sequences are DFQATT and SNEGSKA (reference sequence). CDR3 DNA: TGCAGTGCTGACCGGGCTAACTATGGCTACACCTTC. Protein product: CSADRANYGYTF.

This sequence joins TRBV3-1 and TRBJ2-7, with no clear D. There are 13 residues in the CDR3. Trimming pared 1 base from V and 4 bases from J, leaving 8 bases between. Per the germline V gene, CDR1 is LGHDT and CDR2 is YNNKEL (reference sequence). The CDR3 DNA reads as TGTGCCAGCAGCCAAGTGTTGTTATACGAGCAGTACTTC. It codes for CASSQVLLYEQYF.

This clonotype has a count of ten or more. The chain links TRBV5-1 to TRBJ1-1; unclear D gene. Trimming pared 2 bases from V and 1 base from J, leaving 15 bases between. Germline V lookup: CDR1 SGHRS, CDR2 YFSETQ. The CDR3 runs 16 residues. The CDR3 nucleotides are TGCGCCAGCAGCTTAAGGGCGGGGTACGAGAACACTGAAGCTTTCTTT. Its protein product is CASSLRAGYENTEAFF.

This clonotype was detected many times. This chain uses TRBV15 with TRBJ1-5; D ambiguous. CDR1 is LNHNV and CDR2 is YYDKDF in the germline V gene (reference sequence). The CDR3 spans 13 residues. V lost 0 bases and J lost 7, with 7 bases in between. This CDR3 reads CATSRDAGQPQHF. CDR3 nucleotide sequence: TGTGCCACCAGCAGAGATGCAGGACAGCCCCAGCATTTT.

This clonotype was seen at least ten times. The chain links TRBV4-1 to TRBJ2-7; possibly TRBD1 or TRBD2 for D (5 bases each). Between the trimmed V and J ends, which lost 1 base and 7 bases, there was a span of 11 bases. The germline V gene encodes CDR1 MGHRA and CDR2 YSYEKL. The CDR3 covers 13 residues. CDR3 nucleotide sequence: TGCGCCAGCAGCCAAGTGGATTGGGGGGAGCAGTACTTC. It translates to CASSQVDWGEQYF.

Details on this clonotype: The germline gene is not matched at one end of the junction; a read error may be the cause. The chain couples TRBV11-2 to TRBJ2-4; perhaps TRBD2 as D (7 bases). The CDR3 runs 17 residues. Germline CDR1 reads SGHAT; CDR2 reads FQNNGV. The CDR3 DNA reads as TGTGCCAGCAGCTTAGTGGGGGGCAGACTAGCCAAAAACATTAAGTACTTC. Protein product: CASSLVGGRLAKNIKYF.

This clonotype was seen ten or more times. The V gene is TRBV27, the J gene TRBJ2-7; D perhaps matches TRBD2 (6 bases). The CDR3 sequence is 15 residues long. Germline loops: CDR1 MNHEY, CDR2 SMNVEV (reference sequence). V shed 2 bases and J shed 3 bases, with 14 bases lying between them. The CDR3 sequence is CASSLRAGGRYEQYF. Written as DNA, the CDR3 is TGTGCCAGCAGTTTAAGGGCCGGGGGTCGCTACGAGCAGTACTTC.

This clonotype was seen repeatedly, ten times or more. J is TRBJ2-7 and V is TRBV12-3 or TRBV12-4; 8 bases are shared with TRBD2. The CDR3 spans 14 residues. J was trimmed by 3 bases and V by 5 bases; bases with no gene match: 6. This CDR3 reads CASSAGGAVYEQYF. CDR3 DNA sequence: TGTGCCAGCAGTGCCGGGGGGGCCGTCTACGAGCAGTACTTC.

In its sample, this clonotype was seen many times. The chain couples TRBV19 to TRBJ1-5, with D possibly TRBD1 on 6 matching bases. The CDR3 loop spans 12 amino acids. The V gene lost 5 bases and the J gene lost 9 bases, with 11 bases spanning the gap. Germline lookup yields CDR1 LNHDA and CDR2 SQIVND (reference sequence). Here the CDR3 reads CASSPTGLPQHF. In DNA form, the CDR3 reads TGTGCCAGTAGTCCCACAGGGTTGCCCCAGCATTTT. Combining the CDR3 with reference TRBV19 and TRBJ1-5 gives the whole variable domain DGGITQSPKYLFRKEGQNVTLSCEQNLNHDAMYWYRQDPGQGLRLIYYSQIVNDFQKGDIAEGYSVSREKKESFPLTVTSAQKNPTAFYLCASSPTGLPQHFGDGTRLSIL.

This clonotype has at least ten counts. The chain employs TRBV12-3 or TRBV12-4 and TRBJ2-5; D call uncertain. The V end was cut by 3 bases, the J end by 4 bases, with 12 bases between. The CDR3 length is 14 residues. The CDR3 spells CASSFPTERETQYF. The CDR3 DNA reads as TGTGCCAGCAGTTTCCCAACGGAAAGAGAGACCCAGTACTTC.

This clonotype showed up many times. At one boundary the junction diverges from the germline segment, which might be a read error. This chain connects TRBV13 to TRBJ1-3; D gene uncertain. Germline CDR1 reads PRHDT; CDR2 reads FYEKMQ (reference sequence). CDR3 length equals 12 residues. Here the CDR3 reads CASSFYGDTIYF. The CDR3 DNA follows: TGTGCCAGCAGCTTCTATGGAGACACCATATATTTT.

To note about this clonotype: Just one base apart from a much larger clone, this may be a read error. The chain uses TRBV20-1 and TRBJ2-5; D is ambiguous. The germline V gene encodes CDR1 DFQATT and CDR2 SNEGSKA (reference sequence). Trimming pared 5 bases from V and 0 bases from J, leaving 7 bases between. CDR3 size: 12 residues. The CDR3 protein is CSASDDQETQYF. CDR3 nucleotide sequence: TGCAGTGCTTCAGACGACCAAGAGACCCAGTACTTC.

This clonotype was found many times. This rearrangement joins TRBV2 to TRBJ1-5; D gene uncertain. The ends were cut back, 5 bases at V and 2 bases at J, with 10 bases in the middle. The CDR3 covers 14 residues. Germline V gene data show CDR1 as SNHLY and CDR2 as FYNNEI. Here the CDR3 DNA reads TGTGCCAGCAGTACTGACGGGCGCAATCAGCCCCAGCATTTT. Translating gives CASSTDGRNQPQHF.

This clonotype came up many times. The chain couples TRBV28 to TRBJ1-5; tentatively, D is TRBD1 (6 bases). V was clipped by 3 bases and J by 0 bases, with 18 bases between them. The CDR3 spans 18 residues. CDR1 and CDR2 from the germline V gene are MDHEN and SYDVKM. CDR3: CASSFGRGDLYSNQPQHF. The CDR3 bases are TGTGCCAGCAGTTTCGGCAGGGGCGACCTTTATAGCAATCAGCCCCAGCATTTT.